The sequence of this TCR beta chain was determined in a study of blood T cell repertoires in COVID-19. Deletions cut 1 base from V and 2 bases from J, with 16 bases between. Per the germline V gene, CDR1 is SGHRS and CDR2 is YFSETQ. This CDR3 is 18 amino acids long. Produced via immunoSEQ multiplex PCR; TCRdb's table is partial and in-frame only. Among fewer than 150,000 clones listed, more than 75% were seen once. This chain links TRBV5-1 with TRBJ1-6; D is perhaps TRBD1 (6 bases). This TCR was recovered from a woman older than 75 with acute or convalescent COVID-19. Sample: peripheral blood. The CDR3 protein is CASSLWGQNRAYNSPLHF. CDR3 in DNA: TGCGCCAGCAGCTTGTGGGGCCAAAACAGGGCCTATAATTCACCCCTCCACTTT. Together with reference TRBV5-1 and TRBJ1-6, the CDR3 gives the full variable domain: KAGVTQTPRYLIKTRGQQVTLSCSPISGHRSVSWYQQTPGQGLQFLFEYFSETQRNKGNFPGRFSGRQFSNSRSEMNVSTLELGDSALYLCASSLWGQNRAYNSPLHFGNGTRLTVT.